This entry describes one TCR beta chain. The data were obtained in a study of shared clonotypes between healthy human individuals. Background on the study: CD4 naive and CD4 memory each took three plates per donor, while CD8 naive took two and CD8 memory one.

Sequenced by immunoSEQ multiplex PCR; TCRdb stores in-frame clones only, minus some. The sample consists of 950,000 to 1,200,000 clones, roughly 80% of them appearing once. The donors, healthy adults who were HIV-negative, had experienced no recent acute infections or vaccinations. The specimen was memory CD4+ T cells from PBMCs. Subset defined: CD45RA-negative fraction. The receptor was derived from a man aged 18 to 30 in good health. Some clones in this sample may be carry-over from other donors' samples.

This CDR3 reads CASRLGGSLSYNEQFF. As DNA, the CDR3 is TGTGCCAGCAGGTTAGGAGGGTCTTTATCCTACAATGAGCAGTTCTTC. V usage is TRBV28 and J usage is TRBJ2-1, with TRBD2 as a possible D gene (6 bases). The CDR3 is made up of 16 amino acids. Per the germline V gene, CDR1 is MDHEN and CDR2 is SYDVKM. V dropped 6 bases and J dropped 1 base, with 16 bases sitting between them.